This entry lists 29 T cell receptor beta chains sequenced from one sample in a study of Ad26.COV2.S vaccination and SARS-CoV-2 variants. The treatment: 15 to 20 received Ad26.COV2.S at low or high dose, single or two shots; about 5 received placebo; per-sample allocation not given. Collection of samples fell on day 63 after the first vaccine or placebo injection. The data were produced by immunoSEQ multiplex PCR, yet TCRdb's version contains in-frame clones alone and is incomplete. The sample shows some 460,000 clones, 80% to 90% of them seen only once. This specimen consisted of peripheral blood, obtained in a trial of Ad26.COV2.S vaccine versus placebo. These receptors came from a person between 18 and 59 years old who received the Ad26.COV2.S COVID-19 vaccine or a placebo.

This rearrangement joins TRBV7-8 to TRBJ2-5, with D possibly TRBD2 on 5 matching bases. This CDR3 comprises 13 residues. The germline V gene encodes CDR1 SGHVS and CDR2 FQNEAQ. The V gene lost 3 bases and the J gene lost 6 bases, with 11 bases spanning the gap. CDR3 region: CASSFSGLKTQYF. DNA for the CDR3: TGTGCCAGCAGCTTTTCCGGACTTAAGACCCAGTACTTC.

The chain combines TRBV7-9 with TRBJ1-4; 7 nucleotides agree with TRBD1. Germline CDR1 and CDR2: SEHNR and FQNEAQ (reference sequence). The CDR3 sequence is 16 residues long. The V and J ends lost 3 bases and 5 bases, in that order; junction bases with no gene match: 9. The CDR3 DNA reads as TGTGCCAGCAGCTTTCCCCGGCAGGGGGGAAATGAAAAACTGTTTTTT. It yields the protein CASSFPRQGGNEKLFF.

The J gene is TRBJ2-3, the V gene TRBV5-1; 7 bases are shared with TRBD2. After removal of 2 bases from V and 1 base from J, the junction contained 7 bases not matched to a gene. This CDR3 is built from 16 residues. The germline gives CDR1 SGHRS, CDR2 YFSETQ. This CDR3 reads CASSFGLDEGTDTQYF. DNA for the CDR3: TGCGCCAGCAGCTTTGGACTAGATGAGGGCACAGATACGCAGTATTTT.

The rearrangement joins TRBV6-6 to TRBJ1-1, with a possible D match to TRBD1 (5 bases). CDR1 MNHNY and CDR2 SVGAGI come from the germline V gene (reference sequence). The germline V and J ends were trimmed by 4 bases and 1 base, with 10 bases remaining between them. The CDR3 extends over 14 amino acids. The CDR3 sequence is CASSSIGGNTEAFF. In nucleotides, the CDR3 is TGTGCCAGCAGTTCCATCGGGGGGAACACTGAAGCTTTCTTT.

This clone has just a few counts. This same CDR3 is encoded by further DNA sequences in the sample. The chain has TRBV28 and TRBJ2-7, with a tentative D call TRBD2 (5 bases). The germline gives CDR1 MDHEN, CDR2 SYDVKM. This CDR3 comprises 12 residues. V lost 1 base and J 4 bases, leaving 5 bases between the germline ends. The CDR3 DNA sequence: TGTGCCAGCAGTTTATCGGGATACGAGCAGTACTTC. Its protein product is CASSLSGYEQYF.

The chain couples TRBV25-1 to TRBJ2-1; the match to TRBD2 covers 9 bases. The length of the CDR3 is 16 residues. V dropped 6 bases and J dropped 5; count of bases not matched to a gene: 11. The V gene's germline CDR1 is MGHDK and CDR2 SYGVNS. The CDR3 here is CASSSAGGPVNNEQFF. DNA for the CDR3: TGTGCCAGCAGCAGTGCGGGAGGGCCGGTGAACAATGAGCAGTTCTTC. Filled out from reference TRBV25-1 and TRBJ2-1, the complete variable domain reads EADIYQTPRYLVIGTGKKITLECSQTMGHDKMYWYQQDPGMELHLIHYSYGVNSTEKGDLSSESTVSRIRTEHFPLTLESARPSHTSQYLCASSSAGGPVNNEQFFGPGTRLTVL.

CDR3 bases: TGTGCCAGCTCCCTTCCAGGGAGTTCACCCCTCCACTTT. The encoded protein is CASSLPGSSPLHF. This chain uses TRBV18 with TRBJ1-6; D is perhaps TRBD1 (5 bases). V lost 6 bases to trimming and J lost 9 bases, with 12 bases between them. The V gene's germline CDR1 is KGHSH and CDR2 LQKENI. The CDR3 covers 13 residues.

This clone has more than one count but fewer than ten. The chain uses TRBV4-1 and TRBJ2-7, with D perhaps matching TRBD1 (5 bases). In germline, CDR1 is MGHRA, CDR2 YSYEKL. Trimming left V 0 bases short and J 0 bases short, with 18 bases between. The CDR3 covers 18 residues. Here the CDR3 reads CASSQDRLGLKRSYEQYF. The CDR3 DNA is TGCGCCAGCAGCCAAGATCGGTTGGGGCTGAAACGCTCCTACGAGCAGTACTTC.

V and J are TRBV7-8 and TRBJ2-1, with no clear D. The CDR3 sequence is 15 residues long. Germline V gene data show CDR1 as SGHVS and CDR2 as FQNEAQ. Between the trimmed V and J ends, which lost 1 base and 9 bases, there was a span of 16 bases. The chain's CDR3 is CASSLGARVGSEQFF. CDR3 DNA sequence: TGTGCCAGCAGCTTAGGGGCTAGAGTAGGTAGTGAGCAGTTCTTC.

For the CDR3, the DNA is TGTGCCAGCGGGTGGGGGACCCCCTACGAGCAGTACTTC. Translating it yields CASGWGTPYEQYF. The chain employs TRBV4-2 and TRBJ2-7; D may match TRBD1 or TRBD2 (5 bases each). The CDR3 is 13 amino acids. Germline V CDR1 and CDR2: LGHNA, YNFKEQ. Trimming pared 8 bases from V and 2 bases from J, leaving 13 bases between.

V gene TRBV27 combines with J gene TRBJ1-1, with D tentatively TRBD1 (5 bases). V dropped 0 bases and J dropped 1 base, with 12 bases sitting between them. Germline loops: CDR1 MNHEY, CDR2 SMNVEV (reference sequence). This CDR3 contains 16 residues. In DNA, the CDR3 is TGTGCCAGCAGTTTATCTTGGGGCGCGGGGAACACTGAAGCTTTCTTT. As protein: CASSLSWGAGNTEAFF.

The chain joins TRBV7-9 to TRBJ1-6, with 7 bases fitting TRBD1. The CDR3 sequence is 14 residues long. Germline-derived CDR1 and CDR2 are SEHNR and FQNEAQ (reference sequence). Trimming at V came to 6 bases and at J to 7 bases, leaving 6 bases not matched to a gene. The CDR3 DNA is TGTGCCAGCAGTAACAGGGGAGTCAATTCACCCCTCCACTTT. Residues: CASSNRGVNSPLHF.

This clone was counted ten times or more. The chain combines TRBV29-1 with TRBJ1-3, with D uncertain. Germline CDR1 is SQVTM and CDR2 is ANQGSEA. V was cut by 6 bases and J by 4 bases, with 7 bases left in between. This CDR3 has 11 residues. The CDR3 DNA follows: TGCAGCGTCCGGCAGGGAAACACCATATATTTT. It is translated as CSVRQGNTIYF.

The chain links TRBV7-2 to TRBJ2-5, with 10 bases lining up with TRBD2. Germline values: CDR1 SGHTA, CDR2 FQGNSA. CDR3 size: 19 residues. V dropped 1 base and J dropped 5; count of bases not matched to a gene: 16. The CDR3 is CASSLGSIGASGSGETQYF. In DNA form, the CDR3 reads TGTGCCAGCAGCTTAGGGTCTATTGGGGCTAGCGGGAGTGGGGAGACCCAGTACTTC.

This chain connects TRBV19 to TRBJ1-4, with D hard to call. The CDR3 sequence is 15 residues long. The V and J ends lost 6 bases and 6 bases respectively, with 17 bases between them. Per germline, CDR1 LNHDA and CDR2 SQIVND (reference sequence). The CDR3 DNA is TGTGCCAGTAGACCTCTCTTAAGCGAGGATGAAAAACTGTTTTTT. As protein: CASRPLLSEDEKLFF.

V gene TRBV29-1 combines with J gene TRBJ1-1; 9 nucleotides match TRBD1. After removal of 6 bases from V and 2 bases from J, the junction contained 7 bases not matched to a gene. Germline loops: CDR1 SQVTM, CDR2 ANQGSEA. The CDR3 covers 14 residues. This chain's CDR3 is CSVSTGGQNTEAFF. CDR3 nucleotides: TGCAGCGTGAGCACAGGGGGCCAAAACACTGAAGCTTTCTTT.

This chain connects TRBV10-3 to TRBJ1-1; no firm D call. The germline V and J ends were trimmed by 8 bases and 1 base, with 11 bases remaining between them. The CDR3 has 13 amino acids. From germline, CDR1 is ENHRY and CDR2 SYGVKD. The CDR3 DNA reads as TGTGCCATCGCCACCACAGAGAACACTGAAGCTTTCTTT. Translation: CAIATTENTEAFF.

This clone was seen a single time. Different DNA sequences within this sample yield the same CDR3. In DNA form, the CDR3 reads TGCGCCAGCAGCTTGACAGGGAACTACGAGCAGTACTTC. It yields the protein CASSLTGNYEQYF. The chain combines TRBV5-1 with TRBJ2-7; perhaps TRBD1 as D (6 bases). Germline V gives CDR1 SGHRS, CDR2 YFSETQ. The CDR3 is 13 amino acids. V was cut by 1 base and J by 3 bases, with 8 bases left in between.

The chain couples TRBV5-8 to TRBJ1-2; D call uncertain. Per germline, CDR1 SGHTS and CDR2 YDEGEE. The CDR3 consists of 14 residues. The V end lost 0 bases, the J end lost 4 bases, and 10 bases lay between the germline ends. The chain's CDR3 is CASSLAWKTYGYTF. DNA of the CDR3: TGTGCCAGCAGCTTGGCATGGAAAACCTATGGCTACACCTTC.

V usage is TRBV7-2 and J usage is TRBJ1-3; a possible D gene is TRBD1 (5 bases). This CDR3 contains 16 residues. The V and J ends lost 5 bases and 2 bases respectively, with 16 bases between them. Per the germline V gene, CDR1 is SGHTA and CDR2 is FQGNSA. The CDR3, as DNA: TGTGCCAGCAGCATAGACGCAGGGAGCCCTGGAAACACCATATATTTT. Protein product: CASSIDAGSPGNTIYF.

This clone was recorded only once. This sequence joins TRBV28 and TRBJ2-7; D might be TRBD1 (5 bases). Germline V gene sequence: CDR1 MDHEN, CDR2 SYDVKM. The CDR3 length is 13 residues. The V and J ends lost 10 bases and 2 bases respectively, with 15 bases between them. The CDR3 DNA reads TGTGCCACCCAGGCAGGGTCCCCCTACGAGCAGTACTTC. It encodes CATQAGSPYEQYF.

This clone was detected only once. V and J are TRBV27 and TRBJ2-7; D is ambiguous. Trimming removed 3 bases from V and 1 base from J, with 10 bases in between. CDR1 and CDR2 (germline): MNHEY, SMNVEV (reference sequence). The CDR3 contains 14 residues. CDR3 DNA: TGTGCCAGCAGTTTGTCTAAGGTTTCCTACGAGCAGTACTTC. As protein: CASSLSKVSYEQYF.

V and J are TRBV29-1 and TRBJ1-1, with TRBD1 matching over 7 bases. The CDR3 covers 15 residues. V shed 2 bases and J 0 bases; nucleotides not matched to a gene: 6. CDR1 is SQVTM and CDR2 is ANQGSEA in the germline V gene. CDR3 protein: CSVERQGWMNTEAFF. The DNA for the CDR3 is TGCAGCGTTGAAAGACAGGGTTGGATGAACACTGAAGCTTTCTTT. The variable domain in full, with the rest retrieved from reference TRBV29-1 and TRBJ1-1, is SAVISQKPSRDICQRGTSLTIQCQVDSQVTMMFWYRQQPGQSLTLIATANQGSEATYESGFVIDKFPISRPNLTFSTLTVSNMSPEDSSIYLCSVERQGWMNTEAFFGQGTRLTVV.

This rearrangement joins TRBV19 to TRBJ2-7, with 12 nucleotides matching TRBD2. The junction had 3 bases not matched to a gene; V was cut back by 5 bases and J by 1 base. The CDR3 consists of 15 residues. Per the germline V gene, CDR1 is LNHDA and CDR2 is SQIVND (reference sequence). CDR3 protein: CASSVGTSGSYEQYF. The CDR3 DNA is TGTGCCAGTAGTGTCGGGACTAGCGGGTCCTACGAGCAGTACTTC. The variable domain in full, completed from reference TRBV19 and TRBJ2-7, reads DGGITQSPKYLFRKEGQNVTLSCEQNLNHDAMYWYRQDPGQGLRLIYYSQIVNDFQKGDIAEGYSVSREKKESFPLTVTSAQKNPTAFYLCASSVGTSGSYEQYFGPGTRLTVT.

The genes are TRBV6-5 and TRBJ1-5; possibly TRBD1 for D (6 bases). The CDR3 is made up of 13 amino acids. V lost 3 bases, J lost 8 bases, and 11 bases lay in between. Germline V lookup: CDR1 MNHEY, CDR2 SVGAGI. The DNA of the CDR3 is TGTGCCAGCAGTTATGGGGGCGGAGAGCCCCAGCATTTT. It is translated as CASSYGGGEPQHF.

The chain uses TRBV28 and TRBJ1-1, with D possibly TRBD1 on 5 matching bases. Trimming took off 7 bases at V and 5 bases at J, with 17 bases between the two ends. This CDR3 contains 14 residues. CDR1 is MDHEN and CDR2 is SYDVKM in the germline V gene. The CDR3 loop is CASIGASWNTEAFF. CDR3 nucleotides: TGTGCCAGCATTGGGGCTTCTTGGAATACTGAAGCTTTCTTT.

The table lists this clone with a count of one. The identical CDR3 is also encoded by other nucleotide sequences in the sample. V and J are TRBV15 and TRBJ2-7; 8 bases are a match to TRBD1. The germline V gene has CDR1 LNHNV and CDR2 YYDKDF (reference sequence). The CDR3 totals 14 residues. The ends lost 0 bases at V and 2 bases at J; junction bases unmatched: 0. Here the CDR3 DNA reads TGTGCCACCAGCAGAGACAGGGGGCCCTACGAGCAGTACTTC. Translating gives CATSRDRGPYEQYF.

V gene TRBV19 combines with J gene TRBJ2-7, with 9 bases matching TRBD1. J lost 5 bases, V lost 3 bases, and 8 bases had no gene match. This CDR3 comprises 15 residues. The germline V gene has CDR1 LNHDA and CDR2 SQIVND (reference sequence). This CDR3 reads CASSIMPGQGDEQYF. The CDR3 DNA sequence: TGTGCCAGTAGTATTATGCCGGGACAGGGAGACGAGCAGTACTTC.

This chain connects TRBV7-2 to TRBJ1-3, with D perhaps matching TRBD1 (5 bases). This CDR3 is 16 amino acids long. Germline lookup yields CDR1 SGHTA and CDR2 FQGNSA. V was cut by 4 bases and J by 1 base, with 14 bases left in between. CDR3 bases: TGTGCCAGCAGCTCCCTACTGGGGACGTCTGGAAACACCATATATTTT. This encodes CASSSLLGTSGNTIYF. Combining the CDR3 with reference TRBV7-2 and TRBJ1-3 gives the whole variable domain GAGVSQSPSNKVTEKGKDVELRCDPISGHTALYWYRQSLGQGLEFLIYFQGNSAPDKSGLPSDRFSAERTGGSVSTLTIQRTQQEDSAVYLCASSSLLGTSGNTIYFGEGSWLTVV.